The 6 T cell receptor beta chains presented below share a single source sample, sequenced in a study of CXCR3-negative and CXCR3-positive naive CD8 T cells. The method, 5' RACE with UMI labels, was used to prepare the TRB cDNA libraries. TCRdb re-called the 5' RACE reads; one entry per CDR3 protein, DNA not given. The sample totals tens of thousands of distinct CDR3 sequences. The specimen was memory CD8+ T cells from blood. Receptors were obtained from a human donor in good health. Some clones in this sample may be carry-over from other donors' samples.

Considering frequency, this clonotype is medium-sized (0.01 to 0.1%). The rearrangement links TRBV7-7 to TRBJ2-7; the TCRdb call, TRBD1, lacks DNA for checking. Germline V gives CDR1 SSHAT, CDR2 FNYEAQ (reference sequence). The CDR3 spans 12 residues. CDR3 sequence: CASSFGKREQYF.

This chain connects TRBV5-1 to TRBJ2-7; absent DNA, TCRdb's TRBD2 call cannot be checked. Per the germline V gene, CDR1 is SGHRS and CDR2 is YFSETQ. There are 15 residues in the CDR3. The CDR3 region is CASSLTSGRTYEQYF.

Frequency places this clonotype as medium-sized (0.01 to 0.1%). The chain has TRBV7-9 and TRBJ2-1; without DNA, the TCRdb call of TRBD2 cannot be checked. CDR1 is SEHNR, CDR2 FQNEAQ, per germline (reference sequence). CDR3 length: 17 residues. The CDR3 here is CASSLDGPRGSYNEQFF. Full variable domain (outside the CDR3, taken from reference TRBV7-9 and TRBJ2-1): DTGVSQNPRHKITKRGQNVTFRCDPISEHNRLYWYRQTLGQGPEFLTYFQNEAQLEKSRLLSDRFSAERPKGSFSTLEIQRTEQGDSAMYLCASSLDGPRGSYNEQFFGPGTRLTVL.

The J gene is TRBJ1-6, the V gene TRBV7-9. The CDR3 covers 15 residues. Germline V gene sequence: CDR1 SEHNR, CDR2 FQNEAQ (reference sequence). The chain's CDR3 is CASSLLGTADSPLHF.

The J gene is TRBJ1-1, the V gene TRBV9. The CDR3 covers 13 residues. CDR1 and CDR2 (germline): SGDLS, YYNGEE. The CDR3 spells CTSSPTSNTEAFF.

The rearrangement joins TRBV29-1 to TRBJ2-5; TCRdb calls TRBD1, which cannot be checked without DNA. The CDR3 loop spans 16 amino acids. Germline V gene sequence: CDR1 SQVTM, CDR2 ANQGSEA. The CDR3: CSVEDGGTAHQETQYF.